Presented here are 19 T cell receptor beta chains from one specimen sequenced in a study of T cells in Graves' hyperthyroidism and ophthalmopathy. Amplification targeted TCR beta CDR3 regions from RNA transcripts. The TCR CDR3 first-round RT-PCR relied on the HTBI primer set. TCRdb reprocessed the multiplex PCR reads with MiXCR, giving one entry per CDR3 protein. The sample records 550,000 to 700,000 distinct CDR3 sequences, 40% to 55% being singletons. The specimen was peripheral blood or thyroid tissue (not recorded which). These receptors came from an adult woman with Graves' disease, either hyperthyroidism or ophthalmopathy (not recorded which).

This clonotype was observed many times. The chain has TRBV10-3 and TRBJ2-2, with TRBD1 matching over 7 bases. Trimming took 8 bases from V and 2 from J; bases not matched to a gene: 2. This CDR3 is 13 amino acids long. Germline CDR1 reads ENHRY; CDR2 reads SYGVKD. The CDR3 spells CAIGTANTGELFF. The CDR3 DNA is TGTGCCATCGGGACAGCAAACACCGGGGAGCTGTTTTTT.

This clonotype was seen many times. The chain has TRBV10-2 and TRBJ2-7, with D possibly being TRBD1 (7 bases). V lost 6 bases and J lost 0, with 24 bases in between. CDR1 and CDR2 (germline): WSHSY, SAAADI. CDR3 length: 18 residues. The CDR3 region is CASRGGTVSDSSSYEQYF. CDR3 nucleotide sequence: TGCGCCAGCAGGGGCGGGACAGTTAGTGATTCCAGCTCCTACGAGCAGTACTTC.

This clonotype was detected many times. The chain has TRBV6-1 and TRBJ2-7, with a weak D call TRBD1 (5 bases). V was pared by 7 bases and J by 5 bases, with 24 bases between. The germline V gene encodes CDR1 MNHNS and CDR2 SASEGT. This CDR3 is built from 16 residues. The CDR3 here is CASMPTWTFLGDEQYF. In DNA form, the CDR3 reads TGTGCCAGCATGCCCACCTGGACATTCCTCGGCGACGAGCAGTACTTC.

This sequence joins TRBV5-1 and TRBJ2-1, with TRBD1 as a possible D gene (6 bases). The CDR3 sequence is 14 residues long. CDR1 is SGHRS, CDR2 YFSETQ, per germline. Trimming took off 0 bases at V and 7 bases at J, with 11 bases between the two ends. The CDR3 bases are TGCGCCAGCAGCTTGGAGGACAGCACTAATGAGCAGTTCTTC. Its protein product is CASSLEDSTNEQFF.

The CDR3 loop is CASRRGGNQPQHF. The CDR3 DNA sequence: TGTGCCAGCAGGAGGGGAGGCAATCAGCCCCAGCATTTT. The V call is TRBV7-8, the J call TRBJ1-5; the D gene is possibly TRBD1 (5 bases). Deletions cut 6 bases from V and 2 bases from J, with 8 bases between. Per the germline V gene, CDR1 is SGHVS and CDR2 is FQNEAQ. The CDR3 loop spans 13 amino acids.

J is TRBJ1-2 and V is TRBV7-3; a weak D match, TRBD1 (5 bases). This CDR3 contains 11 residues. CDR1 is SGHTA, CDR2 FQGTGA, per germline. Between the trimmed V and J ends, which lost 6 bases and 10 bases, there was a span of 12 bases. The CDR3 region is CASRPGTVYTF. CDR3 DNA sequence: TGTGCCAGCAGGCCCGGGACTGTCTACACCTTC.

The chain uses TRBV15 and TRBJ2-6; D not resolved. The V end lost 1 base, the J end lost 3 bases, and 7 bases lay between the germline ends. The CDR3 contains 15 residues. In germline, CDR1 is LNHNV, CDR2 YYDKDF (reference sequence). In nucleotides, the CDR3 is TGTGCCACCAGCAGAGGCCTGAGTGGGGCCAACGTCCTGACTTTC. As protein: CATSRGLSGANVLTF.

This clonotype showed up just once. The J gene is TRBJ2-3, the V gene TRBV20-1; D is tentatively TRBD1 or TRBD2 (6 bases each). The CDR3 has 15 amino acids. Germline loops: CDR1 DFQATT, CDR2 SNEGSKA (reference sequence). Trimming shortened V by 6 bases and J by 1 base, and 17 bases separated the two germline ends. The CDR3 DNA is TGCAGTGCGCCGGAGGGGGGCAGGGGCACAGATACGCAGTATTTT. Encoded protein: CSAPEGGRGTDTQYF.

This clonotype was recorded once. The V call is TRBV19, the J call TRBJ1-1; TRBD1 aligns across 9 bases. The length of the CDR3 is 14 residues. Germline CDR1 and CDR2: LNHDA and SQIVND (reference sequence). Unmatched junction bases numbered 6, after V lost 5 bases and J lost 5 bases. This CDR3 is CASSATGGWTEAFF. The CDR3 nucleotides read TGTGCCAGTAGTGCGACAGGGGGGTGGACTGAAGCTTTCTTT.

The rearrangement links TRBV6-6 to TRBJ1-5; 7 positions agree with TRBD1. This CDR3 has 13 amino acids. The V segment lost 2 bases and the J segment 12 bases; nucleotides outside the gene matches: 7. The germline gives CDR1 MNHNY, CDR2 SVGAGI (reference sequence). The CDR3: CASSYPTGVHQHF. CDR3 in DNA: TGTGCCAGCAGTTACCCTACAGGGGTGCACCAGCATTTT.

This clonotype was picked up one time. The genes are TRBV29-1 and TRBJ1-2; D ambiguous. The CDR3 is 14 amino acids. Germline loops: CDR1 SQVTM, CDR2 ANQGSEA. Trimming removed 3 bases from V and 5 bases from J, with 16 bases in between. The CDR3 spells CSVDLAESIYGYTF. CDR3 DNA: TGCAGCGTTGACCTCGCGGAGTCCATTTATGGCTACACCTTC.

This clonotype was observed many times. The chain has TRBV19 and TRBJ2-6; D remains ambiguous. V lost 7 bases, J lost 3 bases, and 7 bases lay in between. The CDR3 has 13 residues. Per the germline V gene, CDR1 is LNHDA and CDR2 is SQIVND (reference sequence). The CDR3 is CASTPVGANVLTF. The CDR3 DNA reads as TGTGCCAGTACTCCGGTTGGGGCCAACGTCCTGACTTTC.

The V call is TRBV7-9, the J call TRBJ1-5; no reliable D call. Germline values: CDR1 SEHNR, CDR2 FQNEAQ (reference sequence). V was cut by 5 bases and J by 4 bases, with 15 bases left in between. The CDR3 extends over 15 amino acids. In nucleotides, the CDR3 is TGTGCCAGCAGCCTGGACGGGTTGGAAAATCAGCCCCAGCATTTT. As protein: CASSLDGLENQPQHF. Variable domain in full (rest from reference TRBV7-9 and TRBJ1-5): DTGVSQNPRHKITKRGQNVTFRCDPISEHNRLYWYRQTLGQGPEFLTYFQNEAQLEKSRLLSDRFSAERPKGSFSTLEIQRTEQGDSAMYLCASSLDGLENQPQHFGDGTRLSIL.

The rearrangement uses TRBV6-1 and TRBJ1-5; no reliable D call. CDR1 and CDR2 from the germline V gene are MNHNS and SASEGT. V was shortened by 6 bases and J by 0 bases, with 9 bases between the two germline ends. The CDR3 contains 14 residues. CDR3 in amino acids: CASRTLDSNQPQHF. DNA for the CDR3: TGTGCCAGCAGGACGTTAGATAGCAATCAGCCCCAGCATTTT.

This clonotype has a count of ten or more. This chain links TRBV12-3 or TRBV12-4 with TRBJ2-7, with 8 bases aligning to TRBD2. The CDR3 length is 15 residues. J was trimmed by 4 bases and V by 3 bases; bases with no gene match: 8. The CDR3 nucleotides read TGTGCCAGCAGTTTCGGGAGGGGGTTTCAATACGAGCAGTACTTC. Residues: CASSFGRGFQYEQYF.

This clonotype was picked up a small number of times. The CDR3 region has the DNA TGTGCCAGCAGCCGGGGGGGTAGGGACACCGGGGAGCTGTTTTTT. Translating it yields CASSRGGRDTGELFF. The gene calls are TRBV28 and TRBJ2-2; 8 nucleotides match TRBD2. Unmatched junction bases numbered 6, after V lost 6 bases and J lost 3 bases. Germline V gives CDR1 MDHEN, CDR2 SYDVKM. CDR3 size: 15 residues.

Many counts were recorded for this clonotype. The chain joins TRBV19 to TRBJ1-1; TRBD1 matches 8 bases. The ends lost 7 bases at V and 9 bases at J; junction bases unmatched: 13. The CDR3 is 14 residues long. In germline, CDR1 is LNHDA, CDR2 SQIVND (reference sequence). CDR3: CASKDRAGPGKAFF. CDR3 nucleotides: TGTGCCAGTAAGGACAGGGCCGGTCCTGGAAAAGCTTTCTTT.

This clonotype was seen many times. V is TRBV7-8 and J is TRBJ2-7; TRBD1 aligns across 8 bases. Looked up from germline, CDR1 is SGHVS and CDR2 is FQNEAQ. The CDR3 has 14 amino acids. The ends lost 8 bases at V and 6 bases at J; junction bases unmatched: 12. Here the CDR3 DNA reads TGTGCCAGCCTGGAGGACAGGGAAATCTCCGAGCAGTACTTC. It is translated as CASLEDREISEQYF.

This clonotype occurred many times. The chain links TRBV7-3 to TRBJ2-2; D gene ambiguous. The V gene lost 5 bases and the J gene lost 6 bases, with 10 bases spanning the gap. Germline V gene sequence: CDR1 SGHTA, CDR2 FQGTGA. The CDR3 is made up of 13 amino acids. CDR3 DNA sequence: TGTGCCAGCAGCCCGACCAACCCCGGGGAGCTGTTTTTT. As protein: CASSPTNPGELFF.